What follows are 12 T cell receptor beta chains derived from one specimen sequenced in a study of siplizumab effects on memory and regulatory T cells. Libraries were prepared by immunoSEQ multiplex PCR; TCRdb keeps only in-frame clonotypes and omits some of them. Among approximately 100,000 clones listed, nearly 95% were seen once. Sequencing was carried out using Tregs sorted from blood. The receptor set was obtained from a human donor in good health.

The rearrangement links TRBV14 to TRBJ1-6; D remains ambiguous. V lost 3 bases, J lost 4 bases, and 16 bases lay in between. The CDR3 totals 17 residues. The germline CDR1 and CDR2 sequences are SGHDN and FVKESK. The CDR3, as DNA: TGTGCCAGCAGCCACGGCGGACCGAGTAGATATAATTCACCCCTCCACTTT. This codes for CASSHGGPSRYNSPLHF.

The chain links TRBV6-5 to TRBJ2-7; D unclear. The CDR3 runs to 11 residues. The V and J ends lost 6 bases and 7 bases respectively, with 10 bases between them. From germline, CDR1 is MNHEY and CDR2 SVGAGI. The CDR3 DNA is TGTGCCAGCAGCCTTACTCAAGAGCAGTACTTC. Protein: CASSLTQEQYF.

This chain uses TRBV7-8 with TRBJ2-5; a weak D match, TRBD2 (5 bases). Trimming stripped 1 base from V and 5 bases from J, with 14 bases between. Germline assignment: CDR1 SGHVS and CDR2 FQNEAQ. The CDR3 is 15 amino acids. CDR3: CASSLGPRGRETQYF. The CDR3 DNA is TGTGCCAGCAGCTTAGGGCCACGAGGGCGGGAGACCCAGTACTTC. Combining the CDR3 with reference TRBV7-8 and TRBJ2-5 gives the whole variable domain GAGVSQSPRYKVAKRGQDVALRCDPISGHVSLFWYQQALGQGPEFLTYFQNEAQLDKSGLPSDRFFAERPEGSVSTLKIQRTQQEDSAVYLCASSLGPRGRETQYFGPGTRLLVL.

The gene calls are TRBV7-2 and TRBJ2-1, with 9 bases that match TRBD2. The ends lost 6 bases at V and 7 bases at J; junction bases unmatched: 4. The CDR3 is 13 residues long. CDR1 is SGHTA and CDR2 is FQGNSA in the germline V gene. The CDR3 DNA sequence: TGTGCCAGCAGGTCGCGGGGGGGAAATGAGCAGTTCTTC. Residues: CASRSRGGNEQFF.

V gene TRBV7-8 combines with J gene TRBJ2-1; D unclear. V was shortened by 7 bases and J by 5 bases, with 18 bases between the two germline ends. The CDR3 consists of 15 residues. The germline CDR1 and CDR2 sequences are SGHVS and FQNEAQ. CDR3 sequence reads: CASTKYGAQHNEQFF. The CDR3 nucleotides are TGTGCCAGCACCAAATACGGAGCCCAACACAATGAGCAGTTCTTC.

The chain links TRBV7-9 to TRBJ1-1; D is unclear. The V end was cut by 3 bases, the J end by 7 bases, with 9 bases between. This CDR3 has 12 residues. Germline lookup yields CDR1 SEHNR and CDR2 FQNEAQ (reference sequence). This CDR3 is CASSFRAGEAFF. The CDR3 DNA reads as TGTGCCAGCAGCTTCCGGGCGGGTGAAGCTTTCTTT.

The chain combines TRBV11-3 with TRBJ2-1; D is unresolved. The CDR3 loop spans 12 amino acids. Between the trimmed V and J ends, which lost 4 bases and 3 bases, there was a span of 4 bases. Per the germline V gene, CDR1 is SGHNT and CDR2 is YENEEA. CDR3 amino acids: CASSSNYNEQFF. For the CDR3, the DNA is TGTGCCAGCAGCTCAAACTACAATGAGCAGTTCTTC.

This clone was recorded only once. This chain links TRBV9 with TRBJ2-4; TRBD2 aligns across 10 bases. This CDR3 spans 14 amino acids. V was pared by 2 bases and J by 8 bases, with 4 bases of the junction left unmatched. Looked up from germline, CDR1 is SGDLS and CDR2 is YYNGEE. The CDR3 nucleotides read TGTGCCAGCAGCGTCTCTAGCGGGAGTGACATTCAGTACTTC. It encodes CASSVSSGSDIQYF.

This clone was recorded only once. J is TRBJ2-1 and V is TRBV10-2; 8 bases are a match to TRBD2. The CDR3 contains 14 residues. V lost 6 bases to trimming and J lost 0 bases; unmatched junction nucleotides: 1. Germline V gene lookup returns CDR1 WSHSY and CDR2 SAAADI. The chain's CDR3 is CASRAGGSYNEQFF. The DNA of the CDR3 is TGCGCCAGCAGGGCGGGGGGCTCCTACAATGAGCAGTTCTTC.

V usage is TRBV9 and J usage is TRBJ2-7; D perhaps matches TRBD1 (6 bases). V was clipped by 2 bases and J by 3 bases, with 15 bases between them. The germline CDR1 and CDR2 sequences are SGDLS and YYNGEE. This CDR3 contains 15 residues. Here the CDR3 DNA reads TGTGCCAGCAGCGTCTCGACAGGCATTAACTACGAGCAGTACTTC. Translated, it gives CASSVSTGINYEQYF.

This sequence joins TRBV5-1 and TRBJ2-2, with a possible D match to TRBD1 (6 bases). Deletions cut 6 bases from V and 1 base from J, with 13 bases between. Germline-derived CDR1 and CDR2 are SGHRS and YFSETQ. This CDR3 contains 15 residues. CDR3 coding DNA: TGCGCCAGCACCGAGACAGGCCTGAACACCGGGGAGCTGTTTTTT. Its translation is CASTETGLNTGELFF.

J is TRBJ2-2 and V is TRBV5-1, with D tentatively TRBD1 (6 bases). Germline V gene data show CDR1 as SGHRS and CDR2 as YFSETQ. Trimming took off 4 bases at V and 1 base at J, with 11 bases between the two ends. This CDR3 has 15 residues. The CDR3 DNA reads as TGCGCCAGCAGCCCGCCGGGACAGAACACCGGGGAGCTGTTTTTT. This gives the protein CASSPPGQNTGELFF.